Following are 2 T cell receptor beta chains from one sample sequenced in a study of blood T cell repertoires in COVID-19. Assay used: immunoSEQ multiplex PCR; TCRdb lists only in-frame clones, some missing. The sample records about 50,000 clones, 87% being singletons. Sequenced: peripheral blood. The receptors derive from a human donor in a cohort sampled during active COVID-19.

V is TRBV15 and J is TRBJ2-3; 10 bases fit TRBD2. Germline values: CDR1 LNHNV, CDR2 YYDKDF (reference sequence). This CDR3 has 15 residues. The J segment lost 2 bases and the V segment lost 5 bases, leaving 4 bases of the junction unmatched. In nucleotides, the CDR3 is TGTGCCACCAGCGGTACTAGCGGGAACACAGATACGCAGTATTTT. Translating it yields CATSGTSGNTDTQYF.

V usage is TRBV19 and J usage is TRBJ1-5; possible D gene TRBD1, 5 bases. The V and J ends lost 6 bases and 0 bases respectively, with 12 bases between them. Germline CDR1 and CDR2: LNHDA and SQIVND (reference sequence). There are 15 residues in the CDR3. CDR3 nucleotides: TGTGCCAGTAGCCGTGTGACAGATAGCAATCAGCCCCAGCATTTT. It is translated as CASSRVTDSNQPQHF.